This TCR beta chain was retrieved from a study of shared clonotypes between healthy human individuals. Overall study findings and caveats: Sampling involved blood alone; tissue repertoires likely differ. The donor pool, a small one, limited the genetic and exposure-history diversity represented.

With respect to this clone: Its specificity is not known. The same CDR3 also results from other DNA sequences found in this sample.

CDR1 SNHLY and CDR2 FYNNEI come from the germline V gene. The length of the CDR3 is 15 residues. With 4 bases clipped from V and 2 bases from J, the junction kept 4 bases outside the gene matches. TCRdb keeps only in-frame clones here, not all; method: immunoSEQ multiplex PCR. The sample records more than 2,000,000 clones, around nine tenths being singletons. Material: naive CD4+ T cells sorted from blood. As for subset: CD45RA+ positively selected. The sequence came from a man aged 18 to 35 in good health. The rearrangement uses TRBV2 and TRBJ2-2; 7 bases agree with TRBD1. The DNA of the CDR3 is TGTGCCAGCAGTGCCGGGACAGCCAACACCGGGGAGCTGTTTTTT. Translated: CASSAGTANTGELFF. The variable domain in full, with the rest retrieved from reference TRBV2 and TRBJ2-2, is EPEVTQTPSHQVTQMGQEVILRCVPISNHLYFYWYRQILGQKVEFLVSFYNNEISEKSEIFDDQFSVERPDGSNFTLKIRSTKLEDSAMYFCASSAGTANTGELFFGEGSRLTVL.